This T cell receptor beta chain was identified in a study of PD-L1 blockade in urothelial cancer. Across the study: After treatment start, blood was analyzed at 3 weeks (second dose) and at 6 weeks. The study, taken as a whole, reports: Sub-median blood TCR clonality before treatment predicted longer survival.

With respect to this clone: Antigen unknown.

The assay was immunoSEQ multiplex PCR, and TCRdb's table has in-frame clones only and misses some. The sample has about 36,000 clones; roughly 82% are singletons. The time point was: peripheral blood 6 weeks after treatment start. Sequencing was performed on PBMCs, taken around atezolizumab (anti-PD-L1) treatment. The receptor was derived from a middle-aged man with urothelial cancer.

CDR3 DNA sequence: TGTGCCAGCAGCTCTATAGCGGGAGGAACGCAGTATTTT. Its protein product is CASSSIAGGTQYF. This rearrangement joins TRBV11-2 to TRBJ2-3, with 10 bases fitting TRBD2. Trimming removed 4 bases from V and 9 bases from J; junction bases left unmatched: 4. The CDR3 covers 13 residues. Germline lookup yields CDR1 SGHAT and CDR2 FQNNGV.